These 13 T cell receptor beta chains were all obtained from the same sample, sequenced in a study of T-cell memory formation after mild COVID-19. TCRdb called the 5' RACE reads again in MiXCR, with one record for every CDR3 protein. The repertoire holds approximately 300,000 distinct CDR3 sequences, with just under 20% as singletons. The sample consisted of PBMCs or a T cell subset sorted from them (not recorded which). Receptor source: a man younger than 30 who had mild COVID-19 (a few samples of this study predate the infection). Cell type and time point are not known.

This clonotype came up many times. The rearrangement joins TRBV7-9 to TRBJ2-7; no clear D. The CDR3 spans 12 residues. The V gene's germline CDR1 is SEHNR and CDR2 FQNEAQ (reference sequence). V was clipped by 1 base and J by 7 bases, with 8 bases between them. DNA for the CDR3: TGTGCCAGCAGCTTAGATTATAGGGAGCAGTACTTC. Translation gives CASSLDYREQYF.

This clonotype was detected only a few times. The CDR3 sequence is CASRDVGNTIYF. CDR3 DNA: TGCGCCAGCCGGGACGTCGGAAACACCATATATTTT. The chain joins TRBV5-1 to TRBJ1-3, with D possibly being TRBD1 (5 bases). The CDR3 covers 12 residues. Germline lookup yields CDR1 SGHRS and CDR2 YFSETQ. Trimming cost V 7 bases and J 4 bases, with 9 bases left between them.

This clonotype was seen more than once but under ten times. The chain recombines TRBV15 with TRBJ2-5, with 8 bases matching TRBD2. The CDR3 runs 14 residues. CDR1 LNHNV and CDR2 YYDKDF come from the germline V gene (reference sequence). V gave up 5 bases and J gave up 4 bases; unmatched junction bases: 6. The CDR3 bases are TGTGCCACCAGCCGGACCGGGAGGGGAGAGACCCAGTACTTC. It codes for CATSRTGRGETQYF.

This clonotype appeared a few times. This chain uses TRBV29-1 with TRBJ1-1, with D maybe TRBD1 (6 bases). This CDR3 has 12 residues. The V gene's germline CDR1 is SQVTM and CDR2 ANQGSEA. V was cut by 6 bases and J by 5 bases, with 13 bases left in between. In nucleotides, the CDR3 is TGCAGCGTATCTAGGGGGAGGACTGAAGCTTTCTTT. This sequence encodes CSVSRGRTEAFF.

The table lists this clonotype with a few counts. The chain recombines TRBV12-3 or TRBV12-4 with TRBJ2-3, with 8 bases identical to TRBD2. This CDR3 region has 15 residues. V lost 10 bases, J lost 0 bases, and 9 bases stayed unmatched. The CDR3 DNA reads TGTGCCACCAACCCCGGGGGGGTGAGCACAGATACGCAGTATTTT. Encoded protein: CATNPGGVSTDTQYF.

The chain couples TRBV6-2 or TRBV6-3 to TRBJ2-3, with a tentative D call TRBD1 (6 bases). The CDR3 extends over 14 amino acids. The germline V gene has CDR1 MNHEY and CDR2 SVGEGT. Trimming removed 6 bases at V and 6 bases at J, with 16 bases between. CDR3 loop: CASRRGGRDDTQYF. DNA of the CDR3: TGTGCCAGCAGGCGAGGGGGAAGAGACGATACGCAGTATTTT.

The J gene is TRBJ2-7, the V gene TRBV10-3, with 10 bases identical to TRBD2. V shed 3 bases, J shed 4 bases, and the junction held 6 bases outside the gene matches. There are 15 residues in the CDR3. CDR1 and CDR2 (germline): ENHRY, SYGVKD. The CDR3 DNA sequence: TGTGCCATCAGTGACCCTAGCGGGGGTTTGTACGAGCAGTACTTC. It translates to CAISDPSGGLYEQYF.

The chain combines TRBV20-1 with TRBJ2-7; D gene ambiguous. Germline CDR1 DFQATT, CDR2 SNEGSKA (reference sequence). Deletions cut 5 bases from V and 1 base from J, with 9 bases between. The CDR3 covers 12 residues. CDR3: CSAGDGSYEQYF. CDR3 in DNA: TGCAGTGCTGGCGACGGATCCTACGAGCAGTACTTC.

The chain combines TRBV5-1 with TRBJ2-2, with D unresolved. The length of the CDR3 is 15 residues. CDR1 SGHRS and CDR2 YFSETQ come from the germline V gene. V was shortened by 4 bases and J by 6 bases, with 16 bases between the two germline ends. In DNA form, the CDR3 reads TGCGCCAGCAGCCCCGGCCTCTTTGGCGCCGGGGAGCTGTTTTTT. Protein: CASSPGLFGAGELFF. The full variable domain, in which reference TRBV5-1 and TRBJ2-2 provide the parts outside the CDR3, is KAGVTQTPRYLIKTRGQQVTLSCSPISGHRSVSWYQQTPGQGLQFLFEYFSETQRNKGNFPGRFSGRQFSNSRSEMNVSTLELGDSALYLCASSPGLFGAGELFFGEGSRLTVL.

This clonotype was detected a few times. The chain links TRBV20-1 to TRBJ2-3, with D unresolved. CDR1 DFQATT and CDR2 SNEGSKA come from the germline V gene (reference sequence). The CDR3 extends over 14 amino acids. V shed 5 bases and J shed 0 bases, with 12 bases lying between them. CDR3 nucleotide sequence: TGCAGTGCTGGCCCCCCCGCTAGCACAGATACGCAGTATTTT. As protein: CSAGPPASTDTQYF.

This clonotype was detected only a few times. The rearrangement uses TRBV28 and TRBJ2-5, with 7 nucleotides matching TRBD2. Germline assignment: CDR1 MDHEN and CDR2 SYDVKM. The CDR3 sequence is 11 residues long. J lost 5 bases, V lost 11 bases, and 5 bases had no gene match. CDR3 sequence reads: CAGGGWETQYF. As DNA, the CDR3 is TGTGCCGGGGGGGGATGGGAGACCCAGTACTTC. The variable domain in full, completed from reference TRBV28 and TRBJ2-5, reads DVKVTQSSRYLVKRTGEKVFLECVQDMDHENMFWYRQDPGLGLRLIYFSYDVKMKEKGDIPEGYSVSREKKERFSLILESASTNQTSMYLCAGGGWETQYFGPGTRLLVL.

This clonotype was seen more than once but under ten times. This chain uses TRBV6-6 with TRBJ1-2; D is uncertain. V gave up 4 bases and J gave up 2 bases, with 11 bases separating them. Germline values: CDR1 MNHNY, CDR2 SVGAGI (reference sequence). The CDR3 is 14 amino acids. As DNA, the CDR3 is TGTGCCAGCAGTTCCCCACCAGACAACTATGGCTACACCTTC. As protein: CASSSPPDNYGYTF.

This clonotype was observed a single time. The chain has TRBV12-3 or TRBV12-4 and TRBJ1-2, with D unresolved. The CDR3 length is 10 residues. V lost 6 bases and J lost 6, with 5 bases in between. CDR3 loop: CASSRNGYTF. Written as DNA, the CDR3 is TGTGCCAGCAGCCGTAATGGCTACACCTTC.